The TCR beta chain under discussion was sequenced for a study of CD8 T cells in ankylosing spondylitis. Findings and caveats of the study: Earlier studies detected some motif variants in reactive arthritis synovial fluid and blood. A TCR beta motif of about eight highly homologous variants appeared characteristic of ankylosing spondylitis blood.

TCRdb analysed the 5' RACE reads with MiXCR anew, one entry per CDR3 protein. The repertoire holds roughly 40,000 distinct CDR3 sequences, 9.5% to 12% seen once, with over 1.1% in the top ten. This clonotype was found many times. Antigen unknown. CDR3 length: 15 amino acids. Between the trimmed V and J ends, which lost 1 base and 6 bases, there was a span of 15 bases. Germline V gives CDR1 MGHRA, CDR2 YSYEKL. The V call is TRBV4-1, the J call TRBJ1-1; D is undetermined. This receptor was obtained from a male donor with ankylosing spondylitis or in good health (not recorded which). Sequencing was carried out using blood, either unsorted or a sorted T cell fraction (not recorded which). For the CDR3, the DNA is TGCGCCAGCAGCCAAGGCTCTAGTCGGTTCGCTGAAGCTTTCTTT. Its protein product is CASSQGSSRFAEAFF.